Below, one TCR beta chain is given with its context. There is no known antigen for this receptor. No clone much larger than this one lies a single base away; base qualities are absent. Based on the germline V gene, the CDR1 and CDR2 sequences are KGHSH and LQKENI. Measured from the cysteine to the phenylalanine, the CDR3 is 15 residues long. The entry retains the CDR3 DNA only, 45 bases that are in frame from base 1. For this chain, trimming is 2 bases at the V end and 5 bases at the J end, and the number of junction bases without a gene match is 7. These data belong to a study of beta chain features in type 1 diabetes listed by TCRdb under 2018. Looking at the study overall: Mean age, gender distribution, total cell number and subset yield did not differ between patients and healthy donors. Across all samples, some 100,000,000 sorted cells were examined, and cell number per subset correlated strongly with RNA yield. In the study, recently diagnosed type 1 diabetes patients and matched healthy donors were compared on the TCRB repertoires of their sorted circulating CD4+ T cell subsets. Regulatory and stem cell-like memory subsets were obtained from only 8 patients and roughly 8 healthy donors, while naive and central memory subsets were obtained from all 30 or so donors. Overall results and qualifications from the work: Fewer insertions and more nucleotide deletions at VDJ recombination sites were observed in patients with type 1 diabetes, implying thymic rearrangement abnormalities. Type 1 diabetes patients showed a moderate but significant shortening of TCRB CDR3 length in all four CD4+ subsets. Because small numbers of individuals were included in the HLA sub-analyses, any influence of HLA type on TCRB rearrangement was left unresolved. The naive, central memory and regulatory TCRB repertoires appeared to resemble one another more closely among patients than among healthy donors. Shorter templates might be favored by PCR, yet because patient and control samples were amplified and corrected together, any such skew would affect both groups equally. Because cDNA rather than genomic DNA was sequenced, highly expressing activated cells could have been over-represented, although no difference in activation and CD3 levels was found between groups.

All of the isolated RNA was reverse transcribed with the High Capacity cDNA Reverse Transcription Kit, so expressed TCRB transcripts were sequenced. Deep immunoSEQ sequencing was applied to naive, central memory and regulatory T cell samples, giving an average of around 3.8 million total reads per sample. After sorted cells were lysed in RLT buffer, RNA was extracted with DNase-treated RNeasy Micro or Mini kits, with the choice depending on cell number. To prevent cross-contamination, each cell subset was processed individually, whereas patient and healthy donor samples were processed jointly. Using the immunoSEQ multiplex PCR, TCRB sequences were amplified from cDNA into 87-bp fragments spanning the CDR3 region. The amplicons were sequenced using the Illumina HiSeq platform. Processing in the source paper ran as follows. Synthetic template baselines were used to correct PCR bias computationally, reads within Hamming distance 2 were collapsed, and singletons that could not be merged were discarded. By aligning reads against IMGT, V, D and J genes, CDR3 length, and insertions or deletions at six rearrangement sites were assigned. Within each subset, clonotype counts were normalized to sorted cell number, after which true diversity and Gini coefficients were computed with the tcR R package. The overlap coefficient, calculated on TCRB nucleotide sequences, was used to measure repertoire sharing. As a proxy for the pre-selection repertoire, out-of-frame TCRB sequences from naive cells were analyzed. TCRdb provides this immuneACCESS table in a form limited to in-frame rearrangements. Some clones are lacking; in checked studies, under half of them reflect an unresolved V gene, and why the rest are absent is not known. Clonal size and the V and J genes are those of that table, whereas D and trimming came from the DNA. The sample includes under 850,000 clones, with around 15% observed a single time. The top ten hold about 0.02% of the sample.

A single peripheral blood draw of around 120 mL on average was collected from each donor into heparinised tubes. Naive, central memory, regulatory and stem cell-like memory CD4+ T cells were sorted on a BD FACSAria II using a panel including CD45RO, CCR7, CD25, CD127, CD95 and CD27. Purity was above 95% for every sorted population. PBMCs were isolated immediately by Lymphoprep density gradient centrifugation and stained directly without culture. So that batch effects would be minimized, each experiment stained and sorted samples in pairs, pairing one healthy donor with one patient. This sequence was found in a young man with type 1 diabetes. The sample comprised naive CD4+ T cells from blood. The sample's cell subset or site label is to be understood as: true naive CD4+ T cells. The sequence joins TRBV18 to TRBJ2-7; a stretch of 9 junction bases matches TRBD1. Read as DNA, the sequence is TGTGCCAGCTCACCAGGGAGACAGGGGGGGCACGAGCAGTACTTC. Translated, it reads CASSPGRQGGHEQYF.